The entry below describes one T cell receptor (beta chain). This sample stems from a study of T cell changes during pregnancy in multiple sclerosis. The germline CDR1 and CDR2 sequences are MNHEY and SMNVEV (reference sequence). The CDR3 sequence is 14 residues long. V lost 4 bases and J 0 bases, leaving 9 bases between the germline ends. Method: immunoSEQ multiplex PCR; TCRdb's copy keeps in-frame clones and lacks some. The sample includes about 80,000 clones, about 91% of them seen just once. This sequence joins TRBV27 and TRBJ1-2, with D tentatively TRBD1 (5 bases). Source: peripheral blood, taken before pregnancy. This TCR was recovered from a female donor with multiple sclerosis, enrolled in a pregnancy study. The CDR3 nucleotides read TGTGCCAGCAGTTGGTCAGGGACTAACTATGGCTACACCTTC. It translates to CASSWSGTNYGYTF.